These 21 T cell receptor beta chains came from one sample sequenced in a study of Ad26.COV2.S vaccination and SARS-CoV-2 variants. The treatment: 15 to 20 received Ad26.COV2.S at low or high dose, single or two shots; roughly five received placebo; per-sample allocation not given. Repertoires come from day 63 after the first vaccine or placebo injection. Profiling relied on immunoSEQ multiplex PCR, and the TCRdb table lists in-frame clones only, not all of them. The data contain about 400,000 clones, over 80% of them seen just once; the ten biggest clones take up about 1.7%. The sequenced sample was peripheral blood, obtained in a trial of Ad26.COV2.S vaccine versus placebo. The receptors here all came from a person aged 18-65 years who received the Ad26.COV2.S COVID-19 vaccine or a placebo.

V gene TRBV7-2 combines with J gene TRBJ2-5; possible D gene TRBD1, 6 bases. Germline V gene lookup returns CDR1 SGHTA and CDR2 FQGNSA. The V gene lost 0 bases and the J gene lost 1 base, with 9 bases spanning the gap. CDR3 size: 15 residues. DNA for the CDR3: TGTGCCAGCAGCTTAGCCACAGGGTTCCAAGAGACCCAGTACTTC. Its translation is CASSLATGFQETQYF.

The J gene is TRBJ1-4, the V gene TRBV18, with D hard to call. Trimming took 3 bases from V and 4 from J, leaving 9 bases between them. CDR1 is KGHSH, CDR2 LQKENI, per germline. This CDR3 has 14 residues. The CDR3 sequence: CASSPDPVNEKLFF. The CDR3 region has the DNA TGTGCCAGCTCACCGGATCCAGTTAATGAAAAACTGTTTTTT.

V is TRBV20-1 and J is TRBJ1-1; D is possibly TRBD1 (6 bases). Germline V gene lookup returns CDR1 DFQATT and CDR2 SNEGSKA (reference sequence). The ends were cut back, 7 bases at V and 11 bases at J, with 17 bases in the middle. The CDR3 loop spans 11 amino acids. The CDR3 bases are TGCAGTGTCAGGGGCAGGGACCCTGCTTTCTTT. Protein sequence: CSVRGRDPAFF.

CDR3 region: CASSGQTRETQYF. CDR3 sequence (DNA): TGTGCCAGCAGCGGACAGACCCGAGAGACCCAGTACTTC. The gene calls are TRBV2 and TRBJ2-5; D perhaps matches TRBD1 (6 bases). CDR3 length: 13 amino acids. Germline CDR1 is SNHLY and CDR2 is FYNNEI. Trimming stripped 6 bases from V and 4 bases from J, with 12 bases between.

V is TRBV27 and J is TRBJ1-5, with D possibly matching TRBD1 (5 bases). CDR1 and CDR2 from the germline V gene are MNHEY and SMNVEV (reference sequence). CDR3 length: 15 amino acids. The ends were cut back, 1 base at V and 1 base at J, with 8 bases in the middle. The CDR3 nucleotides are TGTGCCAGCAGTTTATTCAGGGTAAGCAATCAGCCCCAGCATTTT. This encodes CASSLFRVSNQPQHF.

A single count supports this clone. The chain joins TRBV28 to TRBJ1-5; D perhaps matches TRBD1 (5 bases). V was shortened by 2 bases and J by 5 bases, with 10 bases between the two germline ends. CDR1 MDHEN and CDR2 SYDVKM come from the germline V gene. This CDR3 contains 14 residues. The CDR3 sequence: CASSLKTGDQPQHF. CDR3 in DNA: TGTGCCAGCAGTTTAAAAACGGGGGATCAGCCCCAGCATTTT.

The genes are TRBV15 and TRBJ2-5, with 7 bases that match TRBD2. CDR1 and CDR2 from the germline V gene are LNHNV and YYDKDF (reference sequence). Trimming took 1 base from V and 5 from J; bases not matched to a gene: 7. The CDR3 runs 15 residues. CDR3 sequence (DNA): TGTGCCACCAGCAGAGGCTCCGGGGGGAGGGAGACCCAGTACTTC. This translates into CATSRGSGGRETQYF.

The chain employs TRBV3-1 (or the pseudogene TRBV3-2) and TRBJ1-5, with TRBD1 identical over 7 bases. The CDR3 extends over 16 amino acids. CDR1 is LGHDT, CDR2 YNNKEL, per germline (reference sequence). After removal of 2 bases from V and 1 base from J, the junction contained 5 bases not matched to a gene. DNA for the CDR3: TGTGCCAGCAGCCAAAAGGGGACAGCAAGCAATCAGCCCCAGCATTTT. Residues: CASSQKGTASNQPQHF.

The chain recombines TRBV7-8 with TRBJ1-2; D may be TRBD1 (5 bases). CDR1 SGHVS and CDR2 FQNEAQ come from the germline V gene. V was shortened by 3 bases and J by 5 bases, with 19 bases between the two germline ends. The CDR3 is made up of 16 amino acids. The CDR3 coding sequence is TGTGCCAGCAGCTTTTCGGGGCAGCCCGGGCGGTATGGCTACACCTTC. It is translated as CASSFSGQPGRYGYTF.

This clone has more than one count but fewer than ten. The chain recombines TRBV4-3 with TRBJ1-6; 8 bases are shared with TRBD1. From germline, CDR1 is LGHNA and CDR2 YSLEER. There are 16 residues in the CDR3. V lost 4 bases to trimming and J lost 13 bases; unmatched junction nucleotides: 15. In DNA form, the CDR3 reads TGCGCCAGCAGCCCCATTCCCGGGACAGGATTTTCGCCCCTCCACTTT. Amino acid sequence: CASSPIPGTGFSPLHF.

The rearrangement joins TRBV6-2 or TRBV6-3 to TRBJ1-1; D ambiguous. Germline V CDR1 and CDR2: MNHEY, SVGEGT. Trimming stripped 4 bases from V and 4 bases from J, with 16 bases between. The CDR3 length is 15 residues. The CDR3 region is CASSSAEGRATEAFF. For the CDR3, the DNA is TGTGCCAGCAGTTCCGCGGAAGGGAGGGCCACTGAAGCTTTCTTT.

V and J are TRBV5-1 and TRBJ1-3; tentatively, D is TRBD1 (5 bases). V was pared by 3 bases and J by 0 bases, with 10 bases between. The CDR3 is 15 residues long. Germline values: CDR1 SGHRS, CDR2 YFSETQ. The chain's CDR3 is CASSSGTGSGNTIYF. CDR3 DNA: TGCGCCAGCAGCTCGGGGACGGGCTCTGGAAACACCATATATTTT.

This clone occurred once. The chain couples TRBV19 to TRBJ2-1; D is unclear. The CDR3 covers 15 residues. Germline CDR1 is LNHDA and CDR2 is SQIVND (reference sequence). V was pared by 6 bases and J by 3 bases, with 15 bases between. The CDR3 here is CASRAEVGYYNEQFF. The CDR3 DNA is TGTGCCAGTAGGGCAGAAGTGGGGTACTACAATGAGCAGTTCTTC. The whole variable domain, remainder taken from reference TRBV19 and TRBJ2-1, is DGGITQSPKYLFRKEGQNVTLSCEQNLNHDAMYWYRQDPGQGLRLIYYSQIVNDFQKGDIAEGYSVSREKKESFPLTVTSAQKNPTAFYLCASRAEVGYYNEQFFGPGTRLTVL.

The rearrangement uses TRBV9 and TRBJ1-5; the D is unclear. V lost 0 bases to trimming and J lost 5 bases, with 12 bases between them. The CDR3 sequence is 15 residues long. The germline CDR1 and CDR2 sequences are SGDLS and YYNGEE. The CDR3 here is CASSVDGVLDQPQHF. DNA for the CDR3: TGTGCCAGCAGCGTAGATGGCGTTCTGGATCAGCCCCAGCATTTT.

The V and J genes are TRBV12-3 or TRBV12-4 and TRBJ2-3; D remains unclear. The CDR3 covers 11 residues. Trimming took 0 bases from V and 5 from J, leaving 0 bases between them. The CDR3 here is CASSLADTQYF. The CDR3 coding sequence is TGTGCCAGCAGTTTAGCAGATACGCAGTATTTT.

Remarks on this clone: Other DNA variants within this sample encode the same CDR3. CDR3 in DNA: TGTGCCAGCAGTGACAGCGGGGGGGCCTACAATGAGCAGTTCTTC. Its protein product is CASSDSGGAYNEQFF. The chain links TRBV6-4 to TRBJ2-1, with 10 bases aligning to TRBD2. V lost 2 bases, J lost 2 bases, and 0 bases stayed unmatched. The CDR3 is 15 amino acids. Germline CDR1 is MRHNA and CDR2 is SNTAGT.

V and J are TRBV28 and TRBJ2-4; 7 bases line up with TRBD2. V lost 11 bases and J lost 5; bases outside the gene matches: 15. CDR1 and CDR2 from the germline V gene are MDHEN and SYDVKM. The CDR3 length is 15 residues. This CDR3 is CAGRGGAKYQNIQYF. The CDR3 DNA reads as TGTGCCGGGAGGGGAGGGGCGAAATACCAAAACATTCAGTACTTC.

The chain is built from TRBV5-1 and TRBJ2-2; D possibly corresponds to TRBD2 (6 bases). CDR3 length: 16 residues. Germline lookup yields CDR1 SGHRS and CDR2 YFSETQ. The V and J ends lost 3 bases and 7 bases respectively, with 19 bases between them. The CDR3 protein is CASSSGGTSQSGELFF. DNA for the CDR3: TGCGCCAGCAGCTCCGGTGGGACTTCACAAAGCGGGGAGCTGTTTTTT.

J is TRBJ1-5 and V is TRBV27, with TRBD1 identical over 7 bases. CDR3 length equals 15 residues. Germline V lookup: CDR1 MNHEY, CDR2 SMNVEV (reference sequence). Losses at the gene ends were 10 bases for V and 0 bases for J; bases not matched to a gene: 9. Here the CDR3 DNA reads TGTGCCACCGCATGGGACAGTGATAGCAATCAGCCCCAGCATTTT. Translating gives CATAWDSDSNQPQHF.

The V call is TRBV18, the J call TRBJ1-2; D might be TRBD1 (6 bases). Germline V gene data show CDR1 as KGHSH and CDR2 as LQKENI. V was pared by 3 bases and J by 8 bases, with 13 bases between. The CDR3 is 13 residues long. CDR3 residues: CASSPQGLGGYTF. The DNA of the CDR3 is TGTGCCAGCTCACCTCAGGGGCTCGGCGGCTACACCTTC.

The V call is TRBV5-4, the J call TRBJ2-5, with TRBD2 as a possible D gene (6 bases). Trimming left V 7 bases short and J 2 bases short, with 12 bases between. Germline-derived CDR1 and CDR2 are SGHNT and YYREEE (reference sequence). This CDR3 contains 13 residues. CDR3 region: CASRERGQETQYF. The DNA of the CDR3 is TGTGCCAGCCGGGAGAGGGGTCAAGAGACCCAGTACTTC. The full variable domain, in which reference TRBV5-4 and TRBJ2-5 provide the parts outside the CDR3, is ETGVTQSPTHLIKTRGQQVTLRCSSQSGHNTVSWYQQALGQGPQFIFQYYREEENGRGNFPPRFSGLQFPNYSSELNVNALELDDSALYLCASRERGQETQYFGPGTRLLVL.